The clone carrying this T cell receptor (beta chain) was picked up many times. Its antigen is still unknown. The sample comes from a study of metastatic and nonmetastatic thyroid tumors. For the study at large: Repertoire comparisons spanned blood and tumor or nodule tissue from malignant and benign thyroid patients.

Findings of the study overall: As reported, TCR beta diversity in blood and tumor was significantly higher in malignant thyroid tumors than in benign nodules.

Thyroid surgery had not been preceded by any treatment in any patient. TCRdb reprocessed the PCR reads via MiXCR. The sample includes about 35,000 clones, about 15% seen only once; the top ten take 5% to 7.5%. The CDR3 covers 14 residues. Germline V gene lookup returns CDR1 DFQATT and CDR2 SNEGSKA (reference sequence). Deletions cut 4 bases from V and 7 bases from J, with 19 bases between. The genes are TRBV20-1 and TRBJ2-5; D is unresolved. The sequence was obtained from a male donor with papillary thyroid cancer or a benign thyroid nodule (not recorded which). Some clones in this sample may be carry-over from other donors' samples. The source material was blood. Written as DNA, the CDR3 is TGCAGTGCTAAGGACCAGCTAGTTGCAGGGACCCAGTACTTC. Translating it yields CSAKDQLVAGTQYF.